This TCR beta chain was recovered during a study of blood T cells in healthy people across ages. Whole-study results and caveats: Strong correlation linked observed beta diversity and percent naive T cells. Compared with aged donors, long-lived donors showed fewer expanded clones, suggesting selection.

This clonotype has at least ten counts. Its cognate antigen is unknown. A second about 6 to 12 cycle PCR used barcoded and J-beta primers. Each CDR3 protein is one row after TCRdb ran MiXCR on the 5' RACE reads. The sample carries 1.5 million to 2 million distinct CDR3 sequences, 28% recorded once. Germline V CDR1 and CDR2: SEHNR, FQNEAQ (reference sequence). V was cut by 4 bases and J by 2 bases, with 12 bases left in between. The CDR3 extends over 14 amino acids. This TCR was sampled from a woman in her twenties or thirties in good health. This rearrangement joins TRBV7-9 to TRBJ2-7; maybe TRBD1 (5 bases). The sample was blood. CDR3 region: CASSSSRAPYEQYF. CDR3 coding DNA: TGTGCCAGCAGCTCCTCCAGGGCGCCCTACGAGCAGTACTTC.